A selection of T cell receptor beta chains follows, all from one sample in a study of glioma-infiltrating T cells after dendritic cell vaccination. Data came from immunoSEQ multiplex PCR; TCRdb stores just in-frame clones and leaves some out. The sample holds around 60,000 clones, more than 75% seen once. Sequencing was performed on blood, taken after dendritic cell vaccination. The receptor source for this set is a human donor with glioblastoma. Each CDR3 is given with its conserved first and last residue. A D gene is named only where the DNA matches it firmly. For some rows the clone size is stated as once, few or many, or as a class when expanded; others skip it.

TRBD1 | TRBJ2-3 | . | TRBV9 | CASSPGQAPLDTQYF | TGTGCCAGCAGCCCGGGACAGGCCCCTCTGGATACGCAGTATTTT
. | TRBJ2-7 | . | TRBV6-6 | CASSISLYEQYF | TGTGCCAGCAGTATATCCCTCTACGAGCAGTACTTC
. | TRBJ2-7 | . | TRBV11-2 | CASSLDPRGIYEQYF | TGTGCCAGCAGCTTAGACCCACGGGGGATCTACGAGCAGTACTTC
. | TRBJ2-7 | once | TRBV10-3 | CAIQGADEQYF | TGTGCCATCCAAGGGGCGGATGAGCAGTACTTC
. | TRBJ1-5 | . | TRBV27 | CASSLTGGPGNQPQHF | TGTGCCAGCAGTTTGACAGGAGGTCCGGGCAATCAGCCCCAGCATTTT
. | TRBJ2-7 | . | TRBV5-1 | CASSTPSHEQYF | TGCGCCAGCAGCACTCCCTCCCACGAGCAGTACTTC
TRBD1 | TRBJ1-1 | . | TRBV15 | CATSRGDQAGGIYMKGAFF | TGTGCCACCAGCAGAGGGGATCAGGCAGGGGGCATTTATATGAAGGGAGCTTTCTTT
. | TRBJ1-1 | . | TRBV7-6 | CASSRGQGWDTEAFF | TGTGCCAGCAGCCGAGGACAAGGGTGGGACACTGAAGCTTTCTTT
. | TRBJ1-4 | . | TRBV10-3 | CAISAQGRGEKLFF | TGTGCCATCAGTGCCCAGGGGAGGGGTGAAAAACTGTTTTTT
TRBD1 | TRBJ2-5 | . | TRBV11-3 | CASSLGDRARETQYF | TGTGCCAGCAGCTTAGGGGACAGGGCCCGGGAGACCCAGTACTTC
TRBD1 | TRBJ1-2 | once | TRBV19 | CASSEGQGAGYGYTF | TGTGCCAGTAGTGAAGGACAGGGGGCGGGGTATGGCTACACCTTC
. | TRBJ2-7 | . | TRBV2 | CASRFSEQYF | TGTGCCAGCCGGTTCTCCGAGCAGTACTTC
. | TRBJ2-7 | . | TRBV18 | CASSLKTGYEQYF | TGTGCCAGCTCACTAAAGACAGGCTACGAGCAGTACTTC
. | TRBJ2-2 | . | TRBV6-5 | CASSEGGTGELFF | TGTGCCAGCAGTGAAGGGGGCACCGGGGAGCTGTTTTTT
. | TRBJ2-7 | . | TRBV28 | CASSLDRRTVAYEQYF | TGTGCCAGCAGTTTAGATCGGAGGACTGTCGCCTACGAGCAGTACTTC
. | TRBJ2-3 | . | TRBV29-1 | CSVRVSTDTQYF | TGCAGCGTACGGGTCTCCACAGATACGCAGTATTTT
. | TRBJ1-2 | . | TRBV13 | CASSLGGIYGYTF | TGTGCCAGCAGCCTCGGAGGGATCTATGGCTACACCTTC
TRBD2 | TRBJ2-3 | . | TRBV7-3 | CASSFSSGVGTDTQYF | TGTGCCAGCAGCTTCTCTAGCGGGGTCGGCACAGATACGCAGTATTTT
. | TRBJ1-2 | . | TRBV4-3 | CASSQEAGYGYTF | TGCGCCAGCAGCCAAGAGGCAGGATATGGCTACACCTTC
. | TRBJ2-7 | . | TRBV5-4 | CASSQNRYEQYF | TGTGCCAGCAGCCAGAACAGGTACGAGCAGTACTTC
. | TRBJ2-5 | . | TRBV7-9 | CASSPQGSWETQYF | TGTGCCAGCAGCCCACAGGGTTCTTGGGAGACCCAGTACTTC
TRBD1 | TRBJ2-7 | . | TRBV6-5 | CASSLERGHLYEQYF | TGTGCCAGCAGCCTGGAGAGGGGGCACCTCTACGAGCAGTACTTC
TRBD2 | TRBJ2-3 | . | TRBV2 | CASSDSGGHPQYF | TGTGCCAGCAGTGACAGCGGGGGCCATCCGCAGTATTTT
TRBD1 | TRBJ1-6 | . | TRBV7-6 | CASSSKDREISPLHF | TGTGCCAGCAGCTCCAAAGACAGGGAGATTTCACCCCTCCACTTT
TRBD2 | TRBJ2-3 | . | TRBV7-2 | CASSPNGGARDTQYF | TGTGCCAGCAGCCCTAACGGGGGGGCCCGAGATACGCAGTATTTT
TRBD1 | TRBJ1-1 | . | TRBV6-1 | CASSVTGARTEAFF | TGTGCCAGCAGTGTGACAGGGGCAAGGACTGAAGCTTTCTTT
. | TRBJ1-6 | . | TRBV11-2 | CASSLALGGQTYNSPLHF | TGTGCCAGCAGCTTAGCCTTAGGAGGACAGACCTATAATTCACCCCTCCACTTT
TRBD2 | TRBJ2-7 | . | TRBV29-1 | CSVAGTSGGVQYF | TGCAGCGTTGCAGGGACTAGCGGAGGGGTGCAGTACTTC
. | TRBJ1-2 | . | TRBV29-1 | CSVDEMSYGYTF | TGCAGCGTTGACGAGATGAGCTATGGCTACACCTTC
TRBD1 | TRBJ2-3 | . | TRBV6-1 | CASSGGTVGTDTQYF | TGTGCCAGCAGTGGGGGGACAGTGGGCACAGATACGCAGTATTTT
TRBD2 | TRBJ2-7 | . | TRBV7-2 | CASSSGRVNSYEQYF | TGTGCCAGCAGCTCGGGGAGGGTGAACTCCTACGAGCAGTACTTC
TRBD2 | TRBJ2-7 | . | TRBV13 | CASSPGRLAGAEQYF | TGTGCCAGCAGCCCTGGGCGGCTAGCGGGGGCCGAGCAGTACTTC
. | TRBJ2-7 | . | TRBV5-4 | CASTINSGAGSYEQYF | TGTGCCAGCACCATTAATTCAGGGGCGGGTTCCTACGAGCAGTACTTC
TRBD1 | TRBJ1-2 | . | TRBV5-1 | CASSIRQGANYGYTF | TGCGCCAGCAGCATAAGACAGGGGGCTAACTATGGCTACACCTTC
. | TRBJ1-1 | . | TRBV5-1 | CASSLGQIANTEAFF | TGCGCCAGCAGCTTGGGACAGATAGCGAACACTGAAGCTTTCTTT
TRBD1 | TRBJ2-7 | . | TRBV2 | CASSGTGDDSGSYEQYF | TGTGCCAGCAGTGGGACAGGGGACGACTCCGGCTCCTACGAGCAGTACTTC
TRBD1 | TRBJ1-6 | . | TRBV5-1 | CASSTITGDSPLHF | TGTGCCAGCAGCACCATTACAGGGGATTCACCCCTCCACTTT
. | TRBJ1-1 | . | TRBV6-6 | CASSQGGNSEAFF | TGTGCCAGCAGCCAGGGAGGTAACTCTGAAGCTTTCTTT
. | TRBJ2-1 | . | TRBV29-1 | CSVDGSHPSYNEQFF | TGCAGCGTTGACGGGTCCCACCCTTCCTACAATGAGCAGTTCTTC
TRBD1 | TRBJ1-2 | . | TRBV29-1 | CSARQGPGGYTF | TGCAGCGCCCGACAGGGGCCGGGGGGCTACACCTTC
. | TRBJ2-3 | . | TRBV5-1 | CASSLASRADTQYF | TGCGCCAGCAGCTTGGCTAGCCGGGCAGATACGCAGTATTTT
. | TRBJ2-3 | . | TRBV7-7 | CASSLERTDTQYF | TGTGCTAGCAGCTTAGAGAGGACAGATACGCAGTATTTT
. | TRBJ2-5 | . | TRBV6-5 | CASMLAGWEQETQYF | TGTGCCAGTATGTTGGCAGGGTGGGAACAAGAGACCCAGTACTTC
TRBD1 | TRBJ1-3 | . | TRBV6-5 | CASSYSKRGPGNTIYF | TGTGCCAGCAGTTACTCCAAAAGGGGGCCCGGAAACACCATATATTTT
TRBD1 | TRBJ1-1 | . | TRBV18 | CASSPRTGKNTEAFF | TGTGCCAGCTCACCCAGGACAGGGAAGAACACTGAAGCTTTCTTT
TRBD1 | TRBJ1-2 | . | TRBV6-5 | CASSENRGGGGYTF | TGTGCCAGCAGTGAAAACAGGGGGGGCGGTGGCTACACCTTC
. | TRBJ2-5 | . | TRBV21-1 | CASSRTRAEGSQETQYF | TGTGCCAGCAGCCGAACGAGGGCTGAAGGGTCCCAAGAGACCCAGTACTTC
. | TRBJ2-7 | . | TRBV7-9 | CASRTVKVGAVKQYF | TGTGCCAGCAGAACGGTAAAGGTGGGGGCCGTAAAGCAGTACTTC
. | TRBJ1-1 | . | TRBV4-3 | CASSQDSGNTEAFF | TGCGCCAGCAGCCAAGATTCCGGGAACACTGAAGCTTTCTTT
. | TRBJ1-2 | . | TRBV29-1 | CSVEDLYGYTF | TGCAGCGTTGAAGATTTATATGGCTACACCTTC